The TCR beta chain under discussion was sequenced for a study of control samples from healthy donors and cancer patients. The assay was immunoSEQ multiplex PCR, and TCRdb's table has in-frame clones only and misses some. Here the sample table reports about 190,000 clones. This CDR3 has 16 residues. The germline V gene has CDR1 LGHNA and CDR2 YNFKEQ. V was shortened by 3 bases and J by 8 bases, with 19 bases between the two germline ends. Source material: blood. The clonotype comes from a woman aged 30 to 39 in good health. The V call is TRBV4-2, the J call TRBJ1-4; D possibly corresponds to TRBD1 (5 bases). This CDR3 reads CASSQAPGNSGEKLFF. DNA for the CDR3: TGTGCCAGCAGCCAGGCTCCAGGGAACTCGGGCGAAAAACTGTTTTTT.